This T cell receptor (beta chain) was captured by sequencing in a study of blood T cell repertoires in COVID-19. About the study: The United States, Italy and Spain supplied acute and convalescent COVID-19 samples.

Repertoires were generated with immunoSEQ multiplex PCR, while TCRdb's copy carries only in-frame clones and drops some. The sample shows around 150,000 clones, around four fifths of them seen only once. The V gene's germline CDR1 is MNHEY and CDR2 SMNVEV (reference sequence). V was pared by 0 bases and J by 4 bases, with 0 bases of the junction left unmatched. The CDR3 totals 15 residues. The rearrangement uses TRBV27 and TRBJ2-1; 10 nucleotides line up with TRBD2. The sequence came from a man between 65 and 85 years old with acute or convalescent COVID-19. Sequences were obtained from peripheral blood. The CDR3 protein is CASSLSSGGYNEQFF. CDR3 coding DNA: TGTGCCAGCAGTTTATCTAGCGGGGGGTACAATGAGCAGTTCTTC.